The 8 T cell receptor beta chains listed next were all sequenced from one sample in a study of T-cell reconstitution after alpha-beta-depleted transplantation in children. It was with unique molecular identifiers that the TCRbeta library was prepared. TCRdb re-called the PCR reads through MiXCR, storing one row per CDR3 protein. The sample yields fewer than 250,000 distinct CDR3 sequences, over 15% seen once. The sample in question was PBMCs, mostly from graft donor cells, obtained 360 days after TCRalphabeta/CD19-depleted stem cell transplant. These receptors were collected from a male patient aged 2 to 9 who had a stem cell transplant for acute lymphoblastic leukemia, so the T cells may come from the graft donor.

The V gene is TRBV11-3, the J gene TRBJ2-5; a weak D match, TRBD1 (8 bases). CDR1 and CDR2 (germline): SGHNT, YENEEA. The CDR3 contains 14 residues. The V and J ends lost 5 bases and 2 bases respectively, with 12 bases between them. This CDR3 is CASSVQGGQETQYF. As DNA, the CDR3 is TGTGCCAGCAGCGTACAGGGGGGGCAAGAGACCCAGTACTTC. The variable domain in full, completed from reference TRBV11-3 and TRBJ2-5, reads EAGVVQSPRYKIIEKKQPVAFWCNPISGHNTLYWYLQNLGQGPELLIRYENEEAVDDSQLPKDRFSAERLKGVDSTLKIQPAELGDSAVYLCASSVQGGQETQYFGPGTRLLVL.

V gene TRBV20-1 combines with J gene TRBJ2-5; TRBD1 is a possible D gene (5 bases). Trimming stripped 4 bases from V and 0 bases from J, with 9 bases between. The germline gives CDR1 DFQATT, CDR2 SNEGSKA (reference sequence). The CDR3 spans 13 residues. The CDR3 loop is CSAIGVDQETQYF. The DNA for the CDR3 is TGCAGTGCTATAGGGGTGGACCAAGAGACCCAGTACTTC.

This clonotype was detected many times. CDR3 bases: TGTGCCAGCAGTCCAGGCAGGATTCGCACTGAAGCTTTCTTT. It codes for CASSPGRIRTEAFF. This chain joins TRBV12-3 or TRBV12-4 and TRBJ1-1, with D unresolved. This CDR3 spans 14 amino acids. The ends were cut back, 5 bases at V and 4 bases at J, with 14 bases in the middle.

This chain connects TRBV28 to TRBJ2-7, with TRBD1 identical over 11 bases. Losses at the gene ends were 6 bases for V and 4 bases for J; bases not matched to a gene: 11. Germline CDR1 reads MDHEN; CDR2 reads SYDVKM. The CDR3 is made up of 16 amino acids. DNA of the CDR3: TGTGCCAGCAGGGACGGGACAGGGGGTGAGTGGTACGAGCAGTACTTC. Protein sequence: CASRDGTGGEWYEQYF.

This clonotype was found a few times. The chain couples TRBV13 to TRBJ1-1; D gene uncertain. This CDR3 contains 13 residues. Germline CDR1 and CDR2: PRHDT and FYEKMQ (reference sequence). The V end lost 1 base, the J end lost 0 bases, and 3 bases lay between the germline ends. This CDR3 reads CASSLEVNTEAFF. Written as DNA, the CDR3 is TGTGCCAGCAGCTTAGAGGTGAACACTGAAGCTTTCTTT. Together with reference TRBV13 and TRBJ1-1, the CDR3 gives the full variable domain: AAGVIQSPRHLIKEKRETATLKCYPIPRHDTVYWYQQGPGQDPQFLISFYEKMQSDKGSIPDRFSAQQFSDYHSELNMSSLELGDSALYFCASSLEVNTEAFFGQGTRLTVV.

This clonotype was observed a handful of times. V and J are TRBV7-6 and TRBJ1-5; D not resolved. The germline gives CDR1 SGHVS, CDR2 FNYEAQ. The ends were cut back, 5 bases at V and 0 bases at J, with 14 bases in the middle. This CDR3 has 16 amino acids. The CDR3 protein is CASSPRAGNSNQPQHF. DNA of the CDR3: TGTGCCAGCAGCCCACGGGCGGGGAATAGCAATCAGCCCCAGCATTTT.

The table lists this clonotype with a few counts. The V gene is TRBV12-3 or TRBV12-4, the J gene TRBJ1-5; D is unclear. CDR3 length equals 16 residues. Trimming left V 3 bases short and J 0 bases short, with 12 bases between. In DNA, the CDR3 is TGTGCCAGCAGTTTTTTGGGGTTATATAGCAATCAGCCCCAGCATTTT. Amino acids: CASSFLGLYSNQPQHF.

This chain joins TRBV20-1 and TRBJ2-3, with a weak D call TRBD2 (6 bases). The V end was cut by 3 bases, the J end by 1 base, with 17 bases between. The CDR3 totals 16 residues. CDR1 is DFQATT, CDR2 SNEGSKA, per germline (reference sequence). The CDR3 nucleotides read TGCAGTGCTAGCCGAGGCCGACTAGGGGGCACAGATACGCAGTATTTT. Residues: CSASRGRLGGTDTQYF.